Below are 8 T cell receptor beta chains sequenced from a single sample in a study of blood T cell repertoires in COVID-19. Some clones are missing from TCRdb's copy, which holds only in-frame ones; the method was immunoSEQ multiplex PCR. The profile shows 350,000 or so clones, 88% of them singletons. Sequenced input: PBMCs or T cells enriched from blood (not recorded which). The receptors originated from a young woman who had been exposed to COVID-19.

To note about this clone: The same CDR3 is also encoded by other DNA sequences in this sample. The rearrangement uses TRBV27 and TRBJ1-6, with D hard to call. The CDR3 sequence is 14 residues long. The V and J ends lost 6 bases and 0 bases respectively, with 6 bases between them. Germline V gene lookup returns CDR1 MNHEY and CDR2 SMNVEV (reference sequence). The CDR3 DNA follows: TGTGCCAGCAGCCCCAGCTCCTATAATTCACCCCTCCACTTT. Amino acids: CASSPSSYNSPLHF.

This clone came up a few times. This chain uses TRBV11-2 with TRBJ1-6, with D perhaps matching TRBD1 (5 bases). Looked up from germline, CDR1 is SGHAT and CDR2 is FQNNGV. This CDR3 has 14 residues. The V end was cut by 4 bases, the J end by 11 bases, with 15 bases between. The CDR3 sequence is CASSWGQARAPLHF. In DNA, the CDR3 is TGTGCCAGCAGCTGGGGCCAGGCTAGGGCACCCCTCCACTTT.

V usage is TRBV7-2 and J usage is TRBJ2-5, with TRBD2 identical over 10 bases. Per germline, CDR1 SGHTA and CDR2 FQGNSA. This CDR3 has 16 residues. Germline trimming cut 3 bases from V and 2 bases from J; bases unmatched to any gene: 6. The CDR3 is CASSFASGSGQETQYF. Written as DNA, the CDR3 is TGTGCCAGCAGCTTCGCTAGCGGGAGTGGACAAGAGACCCAGTACTTC.

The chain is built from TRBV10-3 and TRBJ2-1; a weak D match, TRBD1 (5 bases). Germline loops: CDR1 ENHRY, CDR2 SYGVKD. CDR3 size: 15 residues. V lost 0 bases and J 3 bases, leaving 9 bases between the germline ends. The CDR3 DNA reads TGTGCCATCAGTGAGTCAGGGCAGGGCTACAATGAGCAGTTCTTC. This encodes CAISESGQGYNEQFF.

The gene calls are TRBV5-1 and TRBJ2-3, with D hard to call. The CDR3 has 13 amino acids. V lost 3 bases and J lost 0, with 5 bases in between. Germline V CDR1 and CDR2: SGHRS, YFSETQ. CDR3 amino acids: CASSSSSTDTQYF. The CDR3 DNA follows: TGCGCCAGCAGCTCCTCTAGCACAGATACGCAGTATTTT.

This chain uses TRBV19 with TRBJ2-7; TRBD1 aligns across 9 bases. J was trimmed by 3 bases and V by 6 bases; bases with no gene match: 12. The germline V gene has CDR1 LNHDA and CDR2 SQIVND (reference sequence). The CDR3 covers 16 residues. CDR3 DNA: TGTGCCAGTAGCGCATGGGACAGGGCGACCCTCTACGAGCAGTACTTC. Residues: CASSAWDRATLYEQYF.

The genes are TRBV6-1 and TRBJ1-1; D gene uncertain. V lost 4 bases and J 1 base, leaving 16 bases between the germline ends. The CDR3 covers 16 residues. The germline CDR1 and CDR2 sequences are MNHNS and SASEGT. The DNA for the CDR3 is TGTGCCAGCAGTGTGATCCGGAGGTTAGGGAACACTGAAGCTTTCTTT. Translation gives CASSVIRRLGNTEAFF.

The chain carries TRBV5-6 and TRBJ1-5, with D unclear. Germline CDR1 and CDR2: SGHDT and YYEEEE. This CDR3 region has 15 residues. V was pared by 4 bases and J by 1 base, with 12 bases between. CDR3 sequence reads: CASSTQLSSNQPQHF. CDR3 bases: TGTGCCAGCAGCACGCAACTGAGCAGCAATCAGCCCCAGCATTTT.